The rows below give T cell receptor beta chains drawn from one sample of a study of blood T cell repertoires in COVID-19. The protocol was immunoSEQ multiplex PCR, while the TCRdb copy is restricted to in-frame clones and leaves out a portion. The sample lists 59,000 or so clones, around 79% occurring once. What was sequenced was peripheral blood. These receptors were collected from a man in his sixties with acute or convalescent COVID-19. Both conserved end residues are part of each CDR3. Fields, in order: clone size, V gene, J gene, D gene, CDR3 length, CDR3 DNA, CDR3 protein. A D gene is named only where the DNA matches it firmly. Size values are once, few and many counts, or a class for expanded clones, and some rows have none.

clone_size: -; v_call: TRBV27; j_call: TRBJ2-5; d_call: -; cdr3_length: 12; cdr3_nt: TGTGCCAGCAGACAGAGGGAAGAGACCCAGTACTTC; cdr3_aa: CASRQREETQYF
clone_size: -; v_call: TRBV30; j_call: TRBJ1-4; d_call: -; cdr3_length: 14; cdr3_nt: TGTGCCTGGGGGAGGAGAGGGACTAATGAAAAACTGTTTTTT; cdr3_aa: CAWGRRGTNEKLFF
clone_size: -; v_call: TRBV18; j_call: TRBJ1-1; d_call: -; cdr3_length: 19; cdr3_nt: TGTGCCAGCTCCCCCACCGACCGAGGCGGCCGAGGAGGTAACACTGAAGCTTTCTTT; cdr3_aa: CASSPTDRGGRGGNTEAFF
clone_size: -; v_call: TRBV5-1; j_call: TRBJ1-1; d_call: -; cdr3_length: 14; cdr3_nt: TGCGCCAGCAGCTTCAGGACAGAGAACACTGAAGCTTTCTTT; cdr3_aa: CASSFRTENTEAFF
clone_size: -; v_call: TRBV6-2/TRBV6-3; j_call: TRBJ1-2; d_call: -; cdr3_length: 14; cdr3_nt: TGTGCCAGCAGTTACGCCTCCCAGGGGAAGGGCTACACCTTC; cdr3_aa: CASSYASQGKGYTF
clone_size: few; v_call: TRBV2; j_call: TRBJ1-2; d_call: -; cdr3_length: 13; cdr3_nt: TGTGCCAGCTGCACAACCCAAACCTATGGCTACACCTTC; cdr3_aa: CASCTTQTYGYTF
clone_size: -; v_call: TRBV7-9; j_call: TRBJ2-2; d_call: TRBD2; cdr3_length: 13; cdr3_nt: TGTGCCAGCAGACCAGGACTAGCAGGGGAGCTGTTTTTT; cdr3_aa: CASRPGLAGELFF
clone_size: -; v_call: TRBV28; j_call: TRBJ1-5; d_call: TRBD1; cdr3_length: 15; cdr3_nt: TGTGCCAGCAGTAGAGAGGGGGCAGGAGATCAGCCCCAGCATTTT; cdr3_aa: CASSREGAGDQPQHF
clone_size: -; v_call: TRBV28; j_call: TRBJ2-1; d_call: TRBD2; cdr3_length: 15; cdr3_nt: TGTGCCAGCAAGGGCGGGAGGGCCTCCTACAATGAGCAGTTCTTC; cdr3_aa: CASKGGRASYNEQFF
clone_size: -; v_call: TRBV24-1; j_call: TRBJ2-7; d_call: TRBD1; cdr3_length: 17; cdr3_nt: TGTGCCACCAGTGATGCAACCCCAGGGGGCGCGAATGACGAGCAGTACTTC; cdr3_aa: CATSDATPGGANDEQYF
clone_size: -; v_call: TRBV10-1; j_call: TRBJ2-1; d_call: -; cdr3_length: 14; cdr3_nt: TGCGCCAGCTCAGAGGCGGCGGGATCAAGGGAGCAGTTCTTC; cdr3_aa: CASSEAAGSREQFF
clone_size: -; v_call: TRBV4-2; j_call: TRBJ2-1; d_call: -; cdr3_length: 16; cdr3_nt: TGTGCCAGCAGCCAAGGCGGAGGAACAGGGTTGACTGAGCAGTTCTTC; cdr3_aa: CASSQGGGTGLTEQFF
clone_size: -; v_call: TRBV6-1; j_call: TRBJ2-7; d_call: TRBD2; cdr3_length: 14; cdr3_nt: TGTGCCAGCAGTGAAGCCGGTAGCGGGAACGAGCAGTACTTC; cdr3_aa: CASSEAGSGNEQYF
clone_size: -; v_call: TRBV28; j_call: TRBJ2-7; d_call: TRBD1; cdr3_length: 15; cdr3_nt: TGTGCCAGCAGACCACCGGGACAGGGGACCTACGAGCAGTACTTC; cdr3_aa: CASRPPGQGTYEQYF
clone_size: -; v_call: TRBV6-5; j_call: TRBJ1-4; d_call: TRBD1; cdr3_length: 14; cdr3_nt: TGTGCCAGCAGGGATACAGGGGATAATGAAAAACTGTTTTTT; cdr3_aa: CASRDTGDNEKLFF
clone_size: -; v_call: TRBV6-6; j_call: TRBJ1-4; d_call: TRBD1; cdr3_length: 14; cdr3_nt: TGTGCCAGCAGTCCTCGGACAGGGTTCGGAAAACTGTTTTTT; cdr3_aa: CASSPRTGFGKLFF
clone_size: -; v_call: TRBV29-1; j_call: TRBJ2-5; d_call: TRBD2; cdr3_length: 15; cdr3_nt: TGCAGCGTTGGGGGCGGGAGGGCCACTCAAGAGACCCAGTACTTC; cdr3_aa: CSVGGGRATQETQYF
clone_size: -; v_call: TRBV18; j_call: TRBJ1-5; d_call: TRBD1; cdr3_length: 16; cdr3_nt: TGTGCCAGCTCACCAACATTCCGGACAGGGCTGGAGCCCCAGCATTTT; cdr3_aa: CASSPTFRTGLEPQHF